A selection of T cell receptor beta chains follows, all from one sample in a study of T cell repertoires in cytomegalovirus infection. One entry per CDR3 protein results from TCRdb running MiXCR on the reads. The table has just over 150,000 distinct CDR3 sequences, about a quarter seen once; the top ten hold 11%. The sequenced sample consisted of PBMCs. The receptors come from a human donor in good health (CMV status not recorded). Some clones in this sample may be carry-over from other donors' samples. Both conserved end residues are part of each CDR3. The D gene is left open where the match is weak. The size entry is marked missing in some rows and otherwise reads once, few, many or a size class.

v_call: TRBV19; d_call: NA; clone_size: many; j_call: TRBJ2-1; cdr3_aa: CASSLQMGSYNEQFF; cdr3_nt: TGTGCCAGTAGTCTCCAGATGGGCTCCTACAATGAGCAGTTCTTC
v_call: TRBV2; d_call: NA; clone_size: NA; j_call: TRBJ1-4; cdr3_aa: CASSANSATNEKLFF; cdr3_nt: TGTGCCAGCAGTGCGAACAGTGCAACTAATGAAAAACTGTTTTTT
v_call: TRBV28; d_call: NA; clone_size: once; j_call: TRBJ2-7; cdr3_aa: CASEGSYEQYF; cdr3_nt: TGTGCCAGCGAGGGAAGCTACGAGCAGTACTTC
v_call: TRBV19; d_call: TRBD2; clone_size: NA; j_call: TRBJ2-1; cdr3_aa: CASIPGTSGGYNEQFF; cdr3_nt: TGTGCCAGTATCCCCGGGACTAGCGGGGGTTACAATGAGCAGTTCTTC
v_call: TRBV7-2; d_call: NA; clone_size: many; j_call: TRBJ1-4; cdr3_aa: CASSLARFPEKLFF; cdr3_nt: TGTGCCAGCAGCTTAGCCAGGTTCCCTGAAAAACTGTTTTTT
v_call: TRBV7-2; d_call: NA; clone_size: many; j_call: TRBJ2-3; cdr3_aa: CASSLPGGTDTQYF; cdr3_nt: TGTGCCAGCAGCTTACCGGGAGGCACAGATACGCAGTATTTT
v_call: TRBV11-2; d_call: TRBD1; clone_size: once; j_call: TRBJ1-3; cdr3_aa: CASSLGPTGASSGNTIYF; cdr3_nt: TGTGCCAGCAGCTTAGGCCCTACAGGGGCCTCCTCTGGAAACACCATATATTTT
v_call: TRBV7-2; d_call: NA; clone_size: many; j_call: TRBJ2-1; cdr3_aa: CASSLVGSPDNEQFF; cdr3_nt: TGTGCCAGCAGCTTAGTAGGCAGTCCGGACAATGAGCAGTTCTTC
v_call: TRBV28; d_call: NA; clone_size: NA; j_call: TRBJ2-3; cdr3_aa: CASSSNVADTQYF; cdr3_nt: TGTGCCAGCAGTTCCAATGTTGCAGATACGCAGTATTTT
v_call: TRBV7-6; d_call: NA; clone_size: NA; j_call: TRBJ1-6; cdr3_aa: CASTEGYNSPLHF; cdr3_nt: TGTGCCAGCACGGAGGGGTATAATTCACCCCTCCACTTT
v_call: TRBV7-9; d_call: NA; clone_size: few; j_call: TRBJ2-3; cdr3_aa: CASTSQLGTDTQYF; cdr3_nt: TGTGCCAGCACCTCCCAACTTGGCACAGATACGCAGTATTTT
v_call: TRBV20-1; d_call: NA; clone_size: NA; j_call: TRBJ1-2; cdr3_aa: CSASLITNYGYTF; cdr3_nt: TGCAGTGCTAGCCTCATAACAAACTATGGCTACACCTTC
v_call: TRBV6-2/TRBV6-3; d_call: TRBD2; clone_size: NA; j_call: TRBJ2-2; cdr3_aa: CASSRLAANTGELFF; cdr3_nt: TGTGCCAGCAGTAGACTAGCGGCAAACACCGGGGAGCTGTTTTTT
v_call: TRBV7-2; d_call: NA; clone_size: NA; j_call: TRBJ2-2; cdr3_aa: CASSLEKTNTGELFF; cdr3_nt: TGTGCCAGCAGCTTAGAGAAGACCAACACCGGGGAGCTGTTTTTT
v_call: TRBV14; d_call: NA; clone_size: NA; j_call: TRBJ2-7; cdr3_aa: CASSQDGEQYF; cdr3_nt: TGTGCCAGCAGCCAAGACGGGGAGCAGTACTTC
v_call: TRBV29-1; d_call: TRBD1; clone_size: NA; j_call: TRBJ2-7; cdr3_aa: CSVARDRGIYEQYF; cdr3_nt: TGCAGCGTTGCTAGGGACAGGGGGATCTACGAGCAGTACTTC
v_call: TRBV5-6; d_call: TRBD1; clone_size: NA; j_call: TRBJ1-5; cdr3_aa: CASSAEGQNQPQHF; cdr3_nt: TGTGCCAGCAGCGCAGAGGGACAGAATCAGCCCCAGCATTTT
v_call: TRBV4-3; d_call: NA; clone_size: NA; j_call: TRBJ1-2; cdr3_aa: CASSQDRGGRGYTF; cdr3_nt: TGCGCCAGCAGCCAAGATCGGGGGGGACGGGGCTACACCTTC
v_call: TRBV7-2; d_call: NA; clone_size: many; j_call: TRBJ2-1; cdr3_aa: CASSLGGLAARDEQFF; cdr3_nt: TGTGCCAGCAGCTTAGGGGGGCTAGCGGCGAGAGATGAGCAGTTCTTC
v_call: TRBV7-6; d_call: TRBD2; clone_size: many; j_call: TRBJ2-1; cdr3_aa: CASSLDPISGTYNEQFF; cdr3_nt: TGTGCCAGCAGCTTAGACCCAATTAGCGGGACCTACAATGAGCAGTTCTTC
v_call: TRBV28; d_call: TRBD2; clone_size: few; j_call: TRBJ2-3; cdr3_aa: CASSYSGKGDTQYF; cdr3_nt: TGTGCCAGCAGTTATAGCGGGAAAGGAGATACGCAGTATTTT
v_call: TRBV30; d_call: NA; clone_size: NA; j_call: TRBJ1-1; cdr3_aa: CAWSRRQAGTEAFF; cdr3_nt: TGTGCCTGGAGTAGGAGACAGGCCGGTACTGAAGCTTTCTTT
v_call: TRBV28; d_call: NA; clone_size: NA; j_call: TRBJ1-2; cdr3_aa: CASPTPLESNYGYTF; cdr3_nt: TGTGCCAGCCCAACGCCCTTGGAGTCCAACTATGGCTACACCTTC
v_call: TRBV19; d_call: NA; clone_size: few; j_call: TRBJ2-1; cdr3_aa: CASSKLGVGNEQFF; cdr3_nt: TGTGCCAGTAGTAAACTAGGAGTGGGCAATGAGCAGTTCTTC
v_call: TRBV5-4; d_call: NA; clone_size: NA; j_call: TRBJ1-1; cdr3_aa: CASSSDGDTEAFF; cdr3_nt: TGTGCCAGCAGCTCGGACGGAGACACTGAAGCTTTCTTT
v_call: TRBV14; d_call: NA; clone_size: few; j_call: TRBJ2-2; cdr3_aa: CASSQIGMGELFF; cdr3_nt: TGTGCCAGCAGCCAGATCGGGATGGGGGAGCTGTTTTTT
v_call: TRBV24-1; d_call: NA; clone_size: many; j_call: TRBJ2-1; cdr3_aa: CATSNEVSYNEQFF; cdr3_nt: TGTGCCACCAGTAATGAGGTCTCCTACAATGAGCAGTTCTTC
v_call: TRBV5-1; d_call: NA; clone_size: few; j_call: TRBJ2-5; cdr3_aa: CASSLGGVSETQYF; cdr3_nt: TGCGCCAGCAGCTTGGGCGGGGTTTCGGAGACCCAGTACTTC
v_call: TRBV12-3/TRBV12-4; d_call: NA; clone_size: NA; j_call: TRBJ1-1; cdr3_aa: CASRGDNRALEAFF; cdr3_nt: TGTGCCAGCAGGGGGGACAACCGAGCCCTTGAAGCTTTCTTT
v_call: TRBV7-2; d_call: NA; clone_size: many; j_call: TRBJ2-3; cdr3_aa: CASSYHTDTQYF; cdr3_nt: TGTGCCAGCAGTTACCACACAGATACGCAGTATTTT
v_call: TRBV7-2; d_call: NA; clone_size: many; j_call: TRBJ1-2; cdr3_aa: CASSPADGYTF; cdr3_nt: TGTGCCAGCAGCCCAGCAGATGGCTACACCTTC
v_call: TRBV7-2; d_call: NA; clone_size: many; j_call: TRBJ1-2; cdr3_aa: CASSTQTDYGYTF; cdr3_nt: TGTGCCAGCAGCACCCAGACAGACTATGGCTACACCTTC
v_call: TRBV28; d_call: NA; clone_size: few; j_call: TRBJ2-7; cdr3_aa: CASSTVMDEQYF; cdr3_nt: TGTGCCAGCAGTACAGTGATGGACGAGCAGTACTTC
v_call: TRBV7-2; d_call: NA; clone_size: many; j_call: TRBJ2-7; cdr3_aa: CASSNSLEQYF; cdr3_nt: TGTGCCAGCAGTAACAGCCTGGAGCAGTACTTC
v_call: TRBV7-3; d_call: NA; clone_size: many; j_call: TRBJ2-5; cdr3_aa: CASSLNTGEGETQYF; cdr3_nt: TGTGCCAGCAGCTTGAACACAGGGGAGGGAGAGACCCAGTACTTC
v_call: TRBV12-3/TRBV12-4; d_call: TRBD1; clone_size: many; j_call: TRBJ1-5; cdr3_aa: CASSPNRAGGWSNQPQHF; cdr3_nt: TGTGCCAGCAGCCCGAATCGGGCAGGGGGCTGGAGCAATCAGCCCCAGCATTTT
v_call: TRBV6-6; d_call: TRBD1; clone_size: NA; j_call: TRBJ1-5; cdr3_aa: CACSAGTGGNQPQHF; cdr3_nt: TGTGCCTGCAGTGCCGGGACAGGGGGTAATCAGCCCCAGCATTTT
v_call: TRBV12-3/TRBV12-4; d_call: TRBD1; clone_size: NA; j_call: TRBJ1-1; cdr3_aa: CASSLSQGGATEAFF; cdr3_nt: TGTGCCAGCAGCCTATCACAGGGGGGGGCCACTGAAGCTTTCTTT
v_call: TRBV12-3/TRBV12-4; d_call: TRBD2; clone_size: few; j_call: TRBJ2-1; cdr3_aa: CASSPSGLAGGDEQFF; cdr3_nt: TGTGCCAGCAGTCCATCGGGACTAGCGGGTGGGGATGAGCAGTTCTTC
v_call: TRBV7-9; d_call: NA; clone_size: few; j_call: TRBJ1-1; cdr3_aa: CASSLERGGLTEAFF; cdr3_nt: TGTGCCAGCAGCTTAGAACGGGGGGGGCTCACTGAAGCTTTCTTT
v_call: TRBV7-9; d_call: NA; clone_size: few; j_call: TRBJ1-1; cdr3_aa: CASSSHAGRAEAFF; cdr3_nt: TGTGCCAGCAGCTCGCACGCTGGAAGGGCTGAAGCTTTCTTT
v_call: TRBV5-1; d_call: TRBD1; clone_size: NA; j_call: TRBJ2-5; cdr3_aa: CASRTTGGETQYF; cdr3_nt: TGCGCCAGCAGAACTACAGGGGGGGAGACCCAGTACTTC
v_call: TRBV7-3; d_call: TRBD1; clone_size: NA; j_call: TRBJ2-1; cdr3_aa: CASSYDASGGLVIF; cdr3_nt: TGTGCCAGCAGCTATGACGCCTCAGGGGGCCTTGTAATCTTC
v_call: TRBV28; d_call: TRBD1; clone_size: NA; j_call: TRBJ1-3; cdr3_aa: CASSLNTGVGGNTIYF; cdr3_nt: TGTGCCAGCAGTTTAAACACAGGGGTGGGTGGAAACACCATATATTTT
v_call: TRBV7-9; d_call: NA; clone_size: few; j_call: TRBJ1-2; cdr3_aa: CASSSIRPTGADYGYTF; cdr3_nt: TGTGCCAGCAGCTCTATCCGACCTACCGGGGCAGACTATGGCTACACCTTC